These T cell receptor beta chains were read from a single sample in a study of blood T cells in healthy people across ages. MiXCR, run by TCRdb on the 5' RACE reads, gives a single entry per CDR3 protein. The sample records hundreds of thousands of distinct CDR3 sequences, approximately 67% being singletons. Sequencing used blood. These receptors were taken from a man in his thirties or forties in good health. The CDR3 runs from the conserved cysteine through the conserved F or W. D genes are given only for firm matches. Expanded clones get a size class; other rows say once, few or many, or leave the size out.

TRBJ2-1 | TRBV28 | - | once | CASRSQGRSYNEQFF | TGTGCCAGCAGAAGTCAGGGGCGCTCCTACAATGAGCAGTTCTTC
TRBJ2-7 | TRBV19 | TRBD1 | - | CASSAGTGGFYEQYF | TGTGCCAGTAGTGCCGGGACAGGGGGATTCTACGAGCAGTACTTC
TRBJ2-1 | TRBV10-3 | TRBD1 | - | CASSGTGSVEQFF | TGTGCCAGTTCCGGGACAGGGAGCGTTGAGCAGTTCTTC
TRBJ2-7 | TRBV5-1 | - | few | CASSLEDRRGDEQYF | TGCGCCAGCAGCTTAGAGGACCGCCGCGGGGACGAGCAGTACTTC
TRBJ2-3 | TRBV6-2/TRBV6-3 | TRBD2 | - | CASTIAGGQDTQYF | TGTGCCAGCACCATAGCGGGGGGGCAAGATACGCAGTATTTT
TRBJ2-1 | TRBV29-1 | - | - | CSVDAGTEQFF | TGCAGCGTTGACGCAGGGACTGAGCAGTTCTTC
TRBJ2-6 | TRBV27 | - | - | CASSIGPSGANVLTF | TGTGCCAGCAGTATCGGGCCCTCTGGGGCCAACGTCCTGACTTTC
TRBJ2-3 | TRBV20-1 | TRBD2 | - | CSAPPNLLAGERPSTDTQYF | TGCAGTGCTCCTCCCAACCTCTTAGCGGGGGAGCGACCAAGCACAGATACGCAGTATTTT
TRBJ2-4 | TRBV4-3 | - | - | CASSQVVGSSYGQYF | TGCGCCAGCAGCCAAGTTGTGGGGTCCTCCTACGGGCAGTACTTC
TRBJ2-1 | TRBV7-6 | - | few | CASSLAYKSDEQFF | TGTGCCAGCAGCTTAGCGTACAAGTCCGATGAGCAGTTCTTC
TRBJ2-5 | TRBV6-6 | - | - | CASSYYPRLGGRETQYF | TGTGCCAGCAGTTATTACCCCCGACTAGGGGGCCGTGAGACCCAGTACTTC
TRBJ1-1 | TRBV14 | - | - | CASSQARRGTEAFF | TGTGCCAGCAGCCAAGCCCGGAGGGGCACTGAAGCTTTCTTT
TRBJ2-1 | TRBV6-5 | - | few | CASSYRTGRDEQFF | TGTGCCAGCAGTTACCGCACGGGTAGGGATGAGCAGTTCTTC
TRBJ1-6 | TRBV7-2 | - | many | CASSLGPSQNSPLHF | TGTGCCAGCAGCTTAGGGCCCTCCCAAAACTCACCCCTCCACTTT
TRBJ2-7 | TRBV7-9 | - | - | CASSFDGGFYEQYF | TGTGCCAGCAGCTTCGACGGGGGATTCTACGAGCAGTACTTC
TRBJ2-1 | TRBV3-1 | - | many | CASSSTHTGEQFF | TGTGCCAGCAGCTCGACCCATACTGGAGAGCAGTTCTTC
TRBJ1-6 | TRBV10-3 | TRBD1 | few | CAISATDREGSPLHF | TGTGCCATCAGTGCTACGGACAGGGAGGGCTCACCCCTCCACTTT
TRBJ1-2 | TRBV5-1 | - | - | CASSSGTPNGGYTF | TGCGCCAGCAGCTCCGGGACACCCAACGGTGGCTACACCTTC
TRBJ1-2 | TRBV20-1 | TRBD1 | - | CSAPGTGVGYTF | TGCAGTGCGCCCGGGACAGGGGTTGGCTACACCTTC
TRBJ2-7 | TRBV29-1 | - | - | CSVGGTLEGFYEQYF | TGCAGCGTTGGGGGGACCCTAGAAGGGTTCTACGAGCAGTACTTC
TRBJ2-1 | TRBV4-2 | TRBD2 | - | CASSPPGNAGGEQFF | TGTGCCAGCAGCCCCCCGGGGAACGCGGGGGGTGAGCAGTTCTTC
TRBJ2-7 | TRBV25-1 | - | - | CASSESEGYEQYF | TGTGCCAGCAGTGAATCGGAGGGCTACGAGCAGTACTTC
TRBJ2-1 | TRBV6-7 | - | - | CASSDAPGDEQFF | TGTGCCAGCAGTGACGCACCGGGGGATGAGCAGTTCTTC
TRBJ2-3 | TRBV29-1 | TRBD2 | - | CSVEGYSGGGVADTQYF | TGCAGCGTTGAGGGGTATAGCGGGGGAGGAGTCGCAGATACGCAGTATTTT
TRBJ2-7 | TRBV12-3/TRBV12-4 | - | once | CASSRGLQSYEQYF | TGTGCCAGCAGTCGGGGACTGCAATCCTACGAGCAGTACTTC
TRBJ2-7 | TRBV7-2 | TRBD2 | many | CASSSSGYEQYF | TGTGCCAGCAGCTCTAGCGGCTACGAGCAGTACTTC
TRBJ2-1 | TRBV4-3 | - | few | CASSQDSWENEQFF | TGCGCCAGCAGCCAAGATTCCTGGGAGAATGAGCAGTTCTTC
TRBJ1-6 | TRBV6-5 | TRBD1 | - | CASSYSDRGDSPLHF | TGTGCCAGCAGTTACTCGGACAGGGGCGATTCACCCCTCCACTTT
TRBJ2-2 | TRBV29-1 | TRBD1 | few | CSVGEGTASNTGELFF | TGCAGCGTTGGGGAAGGGACAGCCTCGAACACCGGGGAGCTGTTTTTT
TRBJ2-1 | TRBV9 | TRBD1 | - | CASSDRRDRYDNEQFF | TGTGCCAGCAGCGACAGGCGGGACAGGTATGACAATGAGCAGTTCTTC
TRBJ2-7 | TRBV11-2 | - | once | CASSYIRDHYEQYF | TGTGCCAGCAGCTACATCCGGGACCACTACGAGCAGTACTTC
TRBJ1-1 | TRBV29-1 | - | - | CSVRRGGTEAFF | TGCAGCGTGCGCAGGGGAGGGACTGAAGCTTTCTTT
TRBJ2-5 | TRBV25-1 | - | - | CASRTWAVETQYF | TGTGCCAGCAGGACGTGGGCCGTGGAGACCCAGTACTTC
TRBJ2-1 | TRBV6-2/TRBV6-3 | - | - | CASSLFISNEQFF | TGTGCCAGCAGTTTATTTATTTCCAATGAGCAGTTCTTC
TRBJ2-7 | TRBV2 | - | few | CASSVRPLARGGYEQYF | TGTGCCAGCAGTGTGAGGCCCTTAGCTCGAGGGGGTTACGAGCAGTACTTC
TRBJ2-3 | TRBV7-3 | TRBD2 | - | CASSSAAGTIVSDTQYF | TGTGCCAGCAGCTCGGCAGCGGGGACCATCGTATCAGATACGCAGTATTTT
TRBJ2-1 | TRBV3-1 | TRBD1 | - | CASSQATGGLYNEQFF | TGTGCCAGCAGCCAAGCGACAGGGGGCTTGTACAATGAGCAGTTCTTC
TRBJ2-7 | TRBV29-1 | - | few | CSVRIGTEAYEQYF | TGCAGCGTTCGTATTGGGACGGAGGCCTACGAGCAGTACTTC
TRBJ2-5 | TRBV5-5 | TRBD1 | - | CASSLGPGQQETQYF | TGTGCCAGCAGCTTGGGGCCGGGACAGCAAGAGACCCAGTACTTC
TRBJ2-3 | TRBV6-4 | - | - | CASSDEGGSTDTQYF | TGTGCCAGCAGTGACGAGGGGGGGAGCACAGATACGCAGTATTTT
TRBJ2-7 | TRBV28 | - | - | CASSPASPLDEQYF | TGTGCCAGCAGCCCAGCCTCCCCTTTAGATGAGCAGTACTTC
TRBJ2-7 | TRBV28 | TRBD1 | - | CASSLDRAREQYF | TGTGCCAGCAGTTTGGACAGGGCTCGGGAGCAGTACTTC
TRBJ2-5 | TRBV7-2 | TRBD1 | few | CASSHDRGRETQYF | TGTGCCAGCAGCCACGACAGGGGGCGGGAGACCCAGTACTTC
TRBJ1-6 | TRBV10-3 | - | - | CAISGDQQGVDSPLHF | TGTGCCATCAGTGGGGATCAACAGGGCGTGGATTCACCCCTCCACTTT
TRBJ2-1 | TRBV15 | - | - | CATSRALMSSYNEQFF | TGTGCCACCAGCAGAGCACTCATGAGCTCCTACAATGAGCAGTTCTTC
TRBJ2-7 | TRBV28 | - | - | CASMTMNTYEQYF | TGTGCCAGCATGACAATGAACACCTACGAGCAGTACTTC
TRBJ1-6 | TRBV6-5 | TRBD1 | - | CASSGQGTNSPLHF | TGTGCCAGCAGCGGACAGGGAACGAATTCACCCCTCCACTTT
TRBJ2-3 | TRBV6-5 | TRBD2 | - | CASSYRLAVGLSTDTQYF | TGTGCCAGCAGTTATCGGCTAGCGGTGGGACTAAGCACAGATACGCAGTATTTT
TRBJ2-7 | TRBV28 | - | - | CASRGVPVEQYF | TGTGCCAGCAGAGGGGTTCCCGTCGAGCAGTACTTC
TRBJ2-7 | TRBV28 | - | - | CASGTIGYNEQYF | TGTGCCAGCGGGACAATCGGGTACAATGAGCAGTACTTC
TRBJ2-3 | TRBV9 | TRBD1 | - | CASSVGGGFFSTDTQYF | TGTGCCAGCAGCGTAGGAGGGGGCTTTTTTTCCACAGATACGCAGTATTTT